The entry that follows covers one T cell receptor (beta chain) sequence. Its antigen is unidentified. The sample belongs to a study of cytomegalovirus exposure and HLA in healthy donors. The study, taken as a whole, reports: Researchers reported in a later analysis that a missense DCLRE1C variant was tied to TCR beta V- and J-gene trimming.

The PCR ran on 60 Vbeta and 13 Jbeta primers. Assay used: immunoSEQ multiplex PCR; TCRdb lists only in-frame clones, some missing. The sample lists 95,000 to 150,000 clones, 60% to 75% occurring once. V lost 1 base and J lost 5, with 6 bases in between. This CDR3 region has 13 residues. Germline assignment: CDR1 LNHNV and CDR2 YYDKDF (reference sequence). This chain uses TRBV15 with TRBJ1-5; D may be TRBD1 (5 bases). The source material was PBMCs. The sequence came from a middle-aged woman in good health and CMV-seropositive. CDR3 sequence: CATSRGGDQPQHF. DNA for the CDR3: TGTGCCACCAGCAGAGGGGGCGATCAGCCCCAGCATTTT.